This T cell receptor (beta chain) came from a study of CD8+ T cells in alopecia areata. Study in general: Tofacitinib lasted 6 to 18 months, then 6 months off drug.

Extracted RNA was reverse transcribed into cDNA, the sequencing template. Assay: immunoSEQ multiplex PCR; the TCRdb copy retains only in-frame clones and omits some. In the table there are around 200,000 clones, under 60% of which are singletons. Germline values: CDR1 MNHEY, CDR2 SMNVEV (reference sequence). Trimming took 6 bases from V and 2 from J, leaving 13 bases between them. This CDR3 is 14 amino acids long. Treatment noted: oral pan-JAK inhibitor, 5-10 mg twice daily. From PBMCs, CD4+ and CD8+ T cells were sorted. The chain couples TRBV27 to TRBJ1-1; a possible D gene is TRBD1 (6 bases). The sequencing used CD8+ T cells sorted from blood, collected at week 24, from a patient treated with tofacitinib. The sequence was collected from a human donor with alopecia areata. In DNA form, the CDR3 reads TGTGCCAGCAGCTACATAGGGGGAAACACTGAAGCTTTCTTT. Its translation: CASSYIGGNTEAFF.